This T cell receptor (beta chain) was obtained from a study of cytomegalovirus exposure and HLA in healthy donors (dated by TCRdb to about 2017). General notes on the study: An earlier analysis of some 620 of the donors reported 276 Gb of sequence data and around 100 million unique TCR beta sequences obtained from roughly 180 million T cells. Of the roughly 390 genotyped donors, 65% to 90% were placed in the genetic ancestry cluster associated with self-reported Caucasian donors. The T cell repertoires of some 670 subjects were profiled by immunosequencing and related to cytomegalovirus serostatus. Genome-wide SNP genotypes for about 60% of the roughly 670 donors were used in a later genetic analysis, which treated that subset as a discovery cohort. Rather than using new phenotypic data, the later analysis identified candidate immune exposures from TCR beta sequences and from how often those sequences occurred across donors. Donor age, sex, ethnicity and CMV serostatus were compiled alongside the repertoire data. The study aimed to test whether cataloging public T cell receptors could reveal signatures of past pathogen exposure. Besides the first cohort of more than 650 subjects, a separate validation cohort made up of about 120 different subjects was used. Across 300 to 500 genotyped donors of the cohort, an average of roughly 230,000 unique TCR beta nucleotide sequences per donor were sequenced, and approximately 17% of those sequences were non-productive. An earlier analysis of around 640 of the donors used high-throughput TCR beta sequencing to judge whether each TCR beta V gene segment behaved as functional or pseudogenic. The number of donors typed differed by locus, with roughly 629-640 for A, B, C, DRB1 and DQB1, more than 500 for DQA1, 606 for DPA1, and some 470 for DPB1. Every discovery cohort repertoire had been produced on one sequencing platform. HLA typing included class I and class II loci at four-digit resolution. Because of strong linkage in the cohort, roughly five DR-DQ haplotypes were treated as single units for association and clustering. About 330 gigabases of sequencing data and around 90 million unique TCR sequences made up an early release that covered over 550 HLA-typed donors. In a later analysis, previously published TCR beta repertoires from about 640 donors were re-analyzed and high-resolution HLA genotyping was added so that TCR occurrence patterns could be studied. To predict cytomegalovirus infection status, the study combined high-throughput TCR immunosequencing, statistical association of individual TCRs with disease status, and machine learning.

The cohort consisted of 600 to 750 healthy bone marrow donors. At the time of sampling, every cohort member was nominally healthy, though immune exposures that went unrecorded were likely present. The donor tested CMV seronegative and was one of the 352 seronegative cohort members. Every donor gave a peripheral blood sample, and the peripheral blood mononuclear cells from that sample were used for TCR beta sequencing. Genomic DNA was extracted from the blood cell samples with the Qiagen DNeasy Blood Extraction Kit. Summary of the overall study and its limitations: An association between a missense DCLRE1C variant and V-gene and J-gene trimming of TCR beta chains was found in a later genetic analysis and replicated in an independent cohort. Correlated functional status among segregating V segments might reflect linkage disequilibrium, but an unknown experimental factor could not be ruled out. Compared with the 666-donor mean, donors in an Asian-associated ancestry cluster had fewer N-insertions in productive TCRs, according to a later genetic analysis. Roughly uniform sequencing depth across donors was assumed in presence/absence analyses, although this assumption may not hold. In both the original and validation cohorts, the classifier was reported to diagnose cytomegalovirus status with high specificity and sensitivity. In vitro tests confirmed that a few of the cytomegalovirus-associated TCR beta chains recognize cytomegalovirus antigens. This cohort had only TCR beta chains sequenced, and the lack of alpha or paired-chain data limited which features could be detected. An earlier analysis of approximately 600 of the donors showed that most TCR beta V segments appeared in productive rearrangements either about 87% or about 30% of the time, which broadly matched IMGT annotations. Most TCR sequences were observed very rarely across donors, whereas some public TCRs were present in many individuals. HLA typing was unavailable for some donors at each locus, so association tests used only the typed subset. The earlier analysis of fewer than 750 of the donors excluded fewer than 20 rarely observed V segments, including chromosome 9 orphons, because counts were too low. In a later analysis, HLA-associated TCR beta chains showed more clonal expansion and lower generation probabilities than non-associated chains that were equally common. A cluster of highly shared sequence variants was judged likely to be a technical artifact of the sequencing pipeline. Strong co-occurrence of HLA alleles, especially DR and DQ, made assigning TCR associations to individual alleles difficult. Specific HLA alleles were associated with 15,000 to 20,000 TCR beta sequences at a false discovery rate of 0.05 in a later analysis. According to the authors, the approach could potentially be generalized to other disease states and immunological phenotypes. In a later analysis, most CMV-associated TCR beta chains were found to appear HLA-restricted, with HLA associations seemingly driven largely by CMV exposure. A further reported finding was that TCR beta sequences accurately predicted the HLA-A and HLA-B alleles for most subjects in the first cohort. According to a later analysis, TCR association rates differed among HLA loci, with DRB1 alleles showing the most associated TCRs and HLA-C alleles showing the fewest. In the study, 150 to 200 TCR beta chains were listed as associated with cytomegalovirus. Because the 87-base-pair reads could not distinguish some IMGT-functional V segments, including TRBV6-2 and TRBV6-3, those segments were excluded. The only immune exposure information available for the cohort was CMV serostatus. A later analysis reported that several top co-occurrence clusters appeared linked to parvovirus B19, influenza, CMV and Epstein-Barr virus.

The library was produced with the immunoSEQ multiplex PCR assay. For the multiplex PCR, a mixture combining 60 forward primers for TCR Vbeta segments and 13 reverse primers for TCR Jbeta segments was used. The CDR3 region of rearranged TCR beta genes was amplified from genomic DNA by a multiplex PCR assay. Amplified TCR beta libraries were sequenced as 87-base-pair reads on the Illumina HiSeq System. In the authors' own workflow: In a later analysis, some 80 million unique TCR beta chains were counted across the roughly 610 repertoires, and around 10 million of these chains were shared by at least two donors. To remove PCR and sequencing errors, raw reads were error-corrected and collapsed into unique sequences using a nearest-neighbor algorithm that merged closely related sequences. V, D and J gene segments were assigned by aligning CDR3 sequences to IMGT reference sequences. For a sequence to be retained, at least a six-nucleotide match to both a V gene segment and a J gene segment was required. A rearrangement was called productive if the CDR3 had no stop codons and remained in frame with V and J, and every other rearrangement was called non-productive. Following IMGT convention, CDR3 was defined as the stretch from the second conserved V-encoded cysteine up to the conserved J-encoded phenylalanine. The earlier analysis of approximately 500 of the donors excluded sequences that lacked an unambiguous match to a single V gene segment. An earlier analysis of a few hundred of the donors called V segments functional above 56.7% productive rearrangements and segregating when the between-donor standard deviation exceeded 5%. To diagnose cytomegalovirus status from the catalog of TCR beta chain sequences, a statistical classification framework was built. In a later analysis, V and J genes were assigned by comparing TCR nucleotide sequences against IMGT/GENE-DB human TR gene sequences. The TCRdist pipeline was used in a later analysis to assign CDR3 sequences and most-parsimonious VDJ recombination scenarios. In a later analysis, each TCR beta chain was defined by its CDR3 amino acid sequence together with its V-gene family, and reads without a unique V-gene family were excluded. To address suspected cross-contamination and a sequencing artifact, a later analysis removed around 600 highly shared, low-generation-probability nucleotide sequences. A later analysis calculated a clonal expansion index for each public chain from normalized within-repertoire ranks of inferred template counts. In a later analysis, generation probabilities were computed using a VDJ recombination model fitted to out-of-frame rearrangements, and the results were checked against IGoR. In a later analysis, TCR-TCR, TCR-HLA and TCR-CMV co-occurrence was scored with hypergeometric tests, and a repertoire-size bias correction was applied to TCR pairs. False discovery rates were estimated in a later analysis by permuting HLA or CMV assignments 20 times. In a later analysis, co-occurring TCRs were grouped using DBSCAN, with TCRdist sequence similarity added in when clustering inside HLA-allele-positive subsets. Co-occurrence clustering excluded repertoires with fewer than 30,000 or more than 120,000 public chains, plus five with anomalous nucleotide sharing. This immuneACCESS table, as held by TCRdb, lists in-frame sequences with V and J called but not all clones. Of the missing ones, under half trace to an unresolved V gene in checked studies; the others have no known cause. V, J and clone size reflect that table, while D and trimming were determined from the DNA. The sample profile shows around 210,000 clones; roughly 85% of them were found once. The ten largest clones add up to roughly 0.24% of the sample.

As concerns this clone: What antigen it recognizes has not been identified. No much larger clonotype is one base removed from it; base qualities were not supplied.

CDR1 and CDR2 are drawn from the germline V gene: WSHSY, SAAADI. The CDR3 goes from the cysteine to the phenylalanine over 15 residues. Only the CDR3 DNA stays, 45 bases, in frame from base 1. Unmatched junction bases come to 4, with V trimmed by 2 bases and J by 8 bases. The sample was PBMCs. The clonotype was recovered from a girl aged 2-10 years in good health and CMV-seronegative. This receptor chain uses TRBV10-2 and TRBJ2-1; TRBD2 lines up with 12 middle nucleotides. In nucleotides, the sequence is TGCGCCAGCAGTGAGACTAGCGGGGGGATCTATGAGCAGTTCTTC. Translated, this gives CASSETSGGIYEQFF.